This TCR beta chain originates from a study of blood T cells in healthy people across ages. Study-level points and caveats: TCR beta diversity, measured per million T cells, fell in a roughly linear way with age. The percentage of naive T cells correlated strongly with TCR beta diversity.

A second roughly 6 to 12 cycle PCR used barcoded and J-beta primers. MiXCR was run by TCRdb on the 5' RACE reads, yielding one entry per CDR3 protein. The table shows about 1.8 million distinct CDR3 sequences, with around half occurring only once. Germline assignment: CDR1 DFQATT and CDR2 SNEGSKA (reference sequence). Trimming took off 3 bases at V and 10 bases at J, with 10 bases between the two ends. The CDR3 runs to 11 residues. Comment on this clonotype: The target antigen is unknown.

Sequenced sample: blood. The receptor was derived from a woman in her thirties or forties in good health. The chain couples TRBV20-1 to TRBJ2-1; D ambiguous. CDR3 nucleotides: TGCAGTGCTAGGTCAGATTCGGAGCAGTTCTTC. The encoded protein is CSARSDSEQFF.